This TCR beta chain was obtained from a study of blood T cell repertoires in COVID-19. The overall study: Sites in the United States, Italy and Spain provided acute and convalescent COVID-19 samples. Nucleic acid was either cDNA or gDNA, and it came from T cells, B-cell-depleted T cells, or PBMCs.

Per the original data handling: Amplification of reference gene primers provided the estimated nucleated cell counts. Sequenced by immunoSEQ multiplex PCR; TCRdb stores in-frame clones only, minus some. That table supplies the V and J calls and clone size; D and trimming were determined from the DNA. The table includes 250,000 to 350,000 clones, 75% to 90% detected once. The J segment lost 7 bases and the V segment lost 4 bases, leaving 6 bases of the junction unmatched. Germline V gives CDR1 LGHNA, CDR2 YSLEER. This CDR3 is 14 amino acids long. J is TRBJ2-2 and V is TRBV4-3; 7 bases line up with TRBD2. This clonotype originated in a woman aged 45-65 years who had recovered from COVID-19. Sequences were obtained from peripheral blood. The CDR3 spells CASSRDYRVGELFF. The CDR3 region has the DNA TGCGCCAGCAGCCGGGACTACCGGGTCGGGGAGCTGTTTTTT.